This T cell receptor (beta chain) was identified in a study of OX40 agonist ivuxolimab in advanced cancers. For the study at large: The dose-escalation group included hepatocellular carcinoma, melanoma, renal cell carcinoma and head and neck cancer. Partial responses occurred in three patients (one hepatocellular carcinoma, two cutaneous melanoma). Patients with prior anti-PD-1, anti-PD-L1 or anti-CTLA-4 therapy were eligible; 35% to 45% had some.

Researchers took blood at baseline, on cycle 4 day 1, and on cycle 7 day 1. Repertoires were generated with immunoSEQ multiplex PCR, while TCRdb's copy carries only in-frame clones and drops some. The sample lists around 69,000 clones; roughly nine tenths were seen once. V lost 7 bases to trimming and J lost 9 bases; unmatched junction nucleotides: 7. CDR1 and CDR2 (germline): SNHLY, FYNNEI. CDR3 length equals 13 residues. The sample consisted of CD4+ or CD8+ T cells sorted from blood, taken in a trial of the OX40 agonist ivuxolimab. The source is an adult with an advanced solid tumor such as melanoma, head and neck, liver or kidney cancer. The chain has TRBV2 and TRBJ2-3, with 10 bases aligning to TRBD2. The CDR3: CASKEGLANTQYF. The CDR3 DNA follows: TGTGCCAGCAAGGAGGGACTAGCGAACACGCAGTATTTT.